The next 17 T cell receptor beta chains were all read from a single sample in a study of T cell responses to AZD1222 COVID-19 vaccine. The assay was immunoSEQ multiplex PCR, and TCRdb's table has in-frame clones only and misses some. Among approximately 110,000 clones listed, just over 85% were seen once. Sequencing used peripheral blood, obtained on day 0 of AZD1222 vaccination. The receptors come from an adult in good health.

The chain uses TRBV27 and TRBJ2-7, with D perhaps TRBD1 (6 bases). Per the germline V gene, CDR1 is MNHEY and CDR2 is SMNVEV (reference sequence). V lost 4 bases and J 4 bases, leaving 17 bases between the germline ends. The length of the CDR3 is 15 residues. The CDR3 coding sequence is TGTGCCAGCAGTTCCCCGACAGGCCCAGATTACGAGCAGTACTTC. Translating it yields CASSSPTGPDYEQYF.

The chain is built from TRBV6-5 and TRBJ2-1, with 7 bases matching TRBD2. Germline lookup yields CDR1 MNHEY and CDR2 SVGAGI. Trimming at V came to 6 bases and at J to 9 bases, leaving 11 bases not matched to a gene. The CDR3 runs 14 residues. This CDR3 reads CASRYLAGDGEQFF. CDR3 nucleotide sequence: TGTGCCAGCAGATACCTGGCGGGAGACGGTGAGCAGTTCTTC.

The rearrangement links TRBV19 to TRBJ1-2, with D possibly matching TRBD1 (5 bases). The V and J ends lost 3 bases and 5 bases respectively, with 10 bases between them. CDR3 length: 13 amino acids. Per the germline V gene, CDR1 is LNHDA and CDR2 is SQIVND (reference sequence). CDR3 nucleotides: TGTGCCAGTAGTATCGCCAGGGAGTATGGCTACACCTTC. Translated: CASSIAREYGYTF.

This clone has just a few counts. The chain employs TRBV2 and TRBJ2-3; D unresolved. The germline gives CDR1 SNHLY, CDR2 FYNNEI. CDR3 length equals 13 residues. V lost 4 bases and J 1 base, leaving 6 bases between the germline ends. CDR3 nucleotides: TGTGCCAGCAGTGGAGGAGGCACAGATACGCAGTATTTT. It specifies CASSGGGTDTQYF.

The CDR3 loop is CASSIERSATEAFF. The CDR3 nucleotides read TGTGCCAGTAGTATAGAACGGAGTGCCACTGAAGCTTTCTTT. V gene TRBV19 combines with J gene TRBJ1-1; D remains unclear. Per the germline V gene, CDR1 is LNHDA and CDR2 is SQIVND (reference sequence). Trimming left V 0 bases short and J 4 bases short, with 9 bases between. CDR3 size: 14 residues.

This chain joins TRBV3-1 (or the pseudogene TRBV3-2) and TRBJ2-5; no reliable D call. Germline lookup yields CDR1 LGHDT and CDR2 YNNKEL (reference sequence). The germline V and J ends were trimmed by 4 bases and 1 base, with 13 bases remaining between them. The CDR3 is 15 amino acids. In nucleotides, the CDR3 is TGTGCCAGCAGCCCCCTACAGCCTTCCCAAGAGACCCAGTACTTC. It is translated as CASSPLQPSQETQYF.

The rearrangement uses TRBV18 and TRBJ2-2; 9 bases are shared with TRBD2. The CDR3 runs 18 residues. The germline V gene has CDR1 KGHSH and CDR2 LQKENI. Losses at the gene ends were 1 base for V and 2 bases for J; bases not matched to a gene: 8. The CDR3 sequence: CASSPLRPSGANTGELFF. The CDR3 coding sequence is TGTGCCAGCTCACCACTTAGGCCTAGCGGGGCAAACACCGGGGAGCTGTTTTTT.

This clone was seen only a few times. This CDR3 is also generated by other DNA sequences in the sample. The chain uses TRBV12-3 or TRBV12-4 and TRBJ2-5; D not resolved. V dropped 3 bases and J dropped 5 bases, with 4 bases sitting between them. The CDR3 has 11 amino acids. CDR3 protein: CASSLGETQYF. The DNA of the CDR3 is TGTGCCAGCAGTTTGGGGGAGACCCAGTACTTC.

The chain combines TRBV9 with TRBJ2-1; TRBD2 aligns across 7 bases. The V and J ends lost 0 bases and 3 bases, in that order; junction bases with no gene match: 6. The CDR3 is 16 amino acids. Germline CDR1 reads SGDLS; CDR2 reads YYNGEE. CDR3 in DNA: TGTGCCAGCAGCGTAGCCCCGGGAGGTCACTACAATGAGCAGTTCTTC. Translating it yields CASSVAPGGHYNEQFF.

CDR3 nucleotide sequence: TGTGCCAGCAGCTCCGACAGGGGAGGGGGCAATGAGCAGTTCTTC. Protein: CASSSDRGGGNEQFF. The genes are TRBV11-2 and TRBJ2-1; D might be TRBD1 (8 bases). With 4 bases removed from V and 6 bases from J, the gap between germline ends came to 16 bases. Germline loops: CDR1 SGHAT, CDR2 FQNNGV. CDR3 length: 15 residues.

The chain is built from TRBV6-5 and TRBJ2-2, with 7 bases identical to TRBD1. J was trimmed by 3 bases and V by 6 bases; bases with no gene match: 4. Germline V gene lookup returns CDR1 MNHEY and CDR2 SVGAGI. The CDR3 covers 14 residues. The CDR3 is CASRNRGDTGELFF. The DNA of the CDR3 is TGTGCCAGCAGAAACAGGGGTGACACCGGGGAGCTGTTTTTT.

The V gene is TRBV28, the J gene TRBJ1-1; the D is unclear. Trimming pared 8 bases from V and 3 bases from J, leaving 13 bases between. CDR1 is MDHEN, CDR2 SYDVKM, per germline. The CDR3 sequence is 13 residues long. This CDR3 is CASGLKVDTEAFF. Here the CDR3 DNA reads TGTGCCAGCGGCCTGAAGGTGGACACTGAAGCTTTCTTT.

The chain has TRBV2 and TRBJ1-3, with D hard to call. The CDR3 spans 14 residues. Per germline, CDR1 SNHLY and CDR2 FYNNEI. V dropped 2 bases and J dropped 0 bases, with 5 bases sitting between them. The CDR3 bases are TGTGCCAGCAGTGAACGGGGCTCTGGAAACACCATATATTTT. Its protein is CASSERGSGNTIYF.

This rearrangement joins TRBV18 to TRBJ2-2, with D hard to call. The CDR3 loop spans 13 amino acids. Looked up from germline, CDR1 is KGHSH and CDR2 is LQKENI. Trimming left V 0 bases short and J 10 bases short, with 9 bases between. The CDR3 protein is CASSPPVMEELFF. In DNA form, the CDR3 reads TGTGCCAGCTCACCACCGGTAATGGAGGAGCTGTTTTTT.

J is TRBJ2-1 and V is TRBV5-4; 12 bases line up with TRBD1. In germline, CDR1 is SGHNT, CDR2 YYREEE (reference sequence). This CDR3 comprises 15 residues. Trimming cost V 3 bases and J 6 bases; bases outside gene matches: 4. The CDR3 bases are TGTGCCAGCAGCTCCCCGGGACAGGGGGCCAATGAGCAGTTCTTC. Translation: CASSSPGQGANEQFF.

The rearrangement joins TRBV11-2 to TRBJ2-7; TRBD1 matches at 10 bases. Per the germline V gene, CDR1 is SGHAT and CDR2 is FQNNGV. V lost 4 bases, J lost 7 bases, and 7 bases stayed unmatched. CDR3 length equals 14 residues. This CDR3 is CASSSDRGRWEQYF. The CDR3 DNA sequence: TGTGCCAGCAGCTCGGACAGGGGGAGGTGGGAGCAGTACTTC.

This clone has a handful of counts. In DNA form, the CDR3 reads TGTGCCAGCAGCTTTGGGGCAGGGGAGTTCGGGGAGCTGTTTTTT. It encodes CASSFGAGEFGELFF. This chain connects TRBV7-6 to TRBJ2-2; TRBD1 might be the D (6 bases). V lost 3 bases, J lost 7 bases, and 15 bases lay in between. Germline V gene lookup returns CDR1 SGHVS and CDR2 FNYEAQ. CDR3 length equals 15 residues.